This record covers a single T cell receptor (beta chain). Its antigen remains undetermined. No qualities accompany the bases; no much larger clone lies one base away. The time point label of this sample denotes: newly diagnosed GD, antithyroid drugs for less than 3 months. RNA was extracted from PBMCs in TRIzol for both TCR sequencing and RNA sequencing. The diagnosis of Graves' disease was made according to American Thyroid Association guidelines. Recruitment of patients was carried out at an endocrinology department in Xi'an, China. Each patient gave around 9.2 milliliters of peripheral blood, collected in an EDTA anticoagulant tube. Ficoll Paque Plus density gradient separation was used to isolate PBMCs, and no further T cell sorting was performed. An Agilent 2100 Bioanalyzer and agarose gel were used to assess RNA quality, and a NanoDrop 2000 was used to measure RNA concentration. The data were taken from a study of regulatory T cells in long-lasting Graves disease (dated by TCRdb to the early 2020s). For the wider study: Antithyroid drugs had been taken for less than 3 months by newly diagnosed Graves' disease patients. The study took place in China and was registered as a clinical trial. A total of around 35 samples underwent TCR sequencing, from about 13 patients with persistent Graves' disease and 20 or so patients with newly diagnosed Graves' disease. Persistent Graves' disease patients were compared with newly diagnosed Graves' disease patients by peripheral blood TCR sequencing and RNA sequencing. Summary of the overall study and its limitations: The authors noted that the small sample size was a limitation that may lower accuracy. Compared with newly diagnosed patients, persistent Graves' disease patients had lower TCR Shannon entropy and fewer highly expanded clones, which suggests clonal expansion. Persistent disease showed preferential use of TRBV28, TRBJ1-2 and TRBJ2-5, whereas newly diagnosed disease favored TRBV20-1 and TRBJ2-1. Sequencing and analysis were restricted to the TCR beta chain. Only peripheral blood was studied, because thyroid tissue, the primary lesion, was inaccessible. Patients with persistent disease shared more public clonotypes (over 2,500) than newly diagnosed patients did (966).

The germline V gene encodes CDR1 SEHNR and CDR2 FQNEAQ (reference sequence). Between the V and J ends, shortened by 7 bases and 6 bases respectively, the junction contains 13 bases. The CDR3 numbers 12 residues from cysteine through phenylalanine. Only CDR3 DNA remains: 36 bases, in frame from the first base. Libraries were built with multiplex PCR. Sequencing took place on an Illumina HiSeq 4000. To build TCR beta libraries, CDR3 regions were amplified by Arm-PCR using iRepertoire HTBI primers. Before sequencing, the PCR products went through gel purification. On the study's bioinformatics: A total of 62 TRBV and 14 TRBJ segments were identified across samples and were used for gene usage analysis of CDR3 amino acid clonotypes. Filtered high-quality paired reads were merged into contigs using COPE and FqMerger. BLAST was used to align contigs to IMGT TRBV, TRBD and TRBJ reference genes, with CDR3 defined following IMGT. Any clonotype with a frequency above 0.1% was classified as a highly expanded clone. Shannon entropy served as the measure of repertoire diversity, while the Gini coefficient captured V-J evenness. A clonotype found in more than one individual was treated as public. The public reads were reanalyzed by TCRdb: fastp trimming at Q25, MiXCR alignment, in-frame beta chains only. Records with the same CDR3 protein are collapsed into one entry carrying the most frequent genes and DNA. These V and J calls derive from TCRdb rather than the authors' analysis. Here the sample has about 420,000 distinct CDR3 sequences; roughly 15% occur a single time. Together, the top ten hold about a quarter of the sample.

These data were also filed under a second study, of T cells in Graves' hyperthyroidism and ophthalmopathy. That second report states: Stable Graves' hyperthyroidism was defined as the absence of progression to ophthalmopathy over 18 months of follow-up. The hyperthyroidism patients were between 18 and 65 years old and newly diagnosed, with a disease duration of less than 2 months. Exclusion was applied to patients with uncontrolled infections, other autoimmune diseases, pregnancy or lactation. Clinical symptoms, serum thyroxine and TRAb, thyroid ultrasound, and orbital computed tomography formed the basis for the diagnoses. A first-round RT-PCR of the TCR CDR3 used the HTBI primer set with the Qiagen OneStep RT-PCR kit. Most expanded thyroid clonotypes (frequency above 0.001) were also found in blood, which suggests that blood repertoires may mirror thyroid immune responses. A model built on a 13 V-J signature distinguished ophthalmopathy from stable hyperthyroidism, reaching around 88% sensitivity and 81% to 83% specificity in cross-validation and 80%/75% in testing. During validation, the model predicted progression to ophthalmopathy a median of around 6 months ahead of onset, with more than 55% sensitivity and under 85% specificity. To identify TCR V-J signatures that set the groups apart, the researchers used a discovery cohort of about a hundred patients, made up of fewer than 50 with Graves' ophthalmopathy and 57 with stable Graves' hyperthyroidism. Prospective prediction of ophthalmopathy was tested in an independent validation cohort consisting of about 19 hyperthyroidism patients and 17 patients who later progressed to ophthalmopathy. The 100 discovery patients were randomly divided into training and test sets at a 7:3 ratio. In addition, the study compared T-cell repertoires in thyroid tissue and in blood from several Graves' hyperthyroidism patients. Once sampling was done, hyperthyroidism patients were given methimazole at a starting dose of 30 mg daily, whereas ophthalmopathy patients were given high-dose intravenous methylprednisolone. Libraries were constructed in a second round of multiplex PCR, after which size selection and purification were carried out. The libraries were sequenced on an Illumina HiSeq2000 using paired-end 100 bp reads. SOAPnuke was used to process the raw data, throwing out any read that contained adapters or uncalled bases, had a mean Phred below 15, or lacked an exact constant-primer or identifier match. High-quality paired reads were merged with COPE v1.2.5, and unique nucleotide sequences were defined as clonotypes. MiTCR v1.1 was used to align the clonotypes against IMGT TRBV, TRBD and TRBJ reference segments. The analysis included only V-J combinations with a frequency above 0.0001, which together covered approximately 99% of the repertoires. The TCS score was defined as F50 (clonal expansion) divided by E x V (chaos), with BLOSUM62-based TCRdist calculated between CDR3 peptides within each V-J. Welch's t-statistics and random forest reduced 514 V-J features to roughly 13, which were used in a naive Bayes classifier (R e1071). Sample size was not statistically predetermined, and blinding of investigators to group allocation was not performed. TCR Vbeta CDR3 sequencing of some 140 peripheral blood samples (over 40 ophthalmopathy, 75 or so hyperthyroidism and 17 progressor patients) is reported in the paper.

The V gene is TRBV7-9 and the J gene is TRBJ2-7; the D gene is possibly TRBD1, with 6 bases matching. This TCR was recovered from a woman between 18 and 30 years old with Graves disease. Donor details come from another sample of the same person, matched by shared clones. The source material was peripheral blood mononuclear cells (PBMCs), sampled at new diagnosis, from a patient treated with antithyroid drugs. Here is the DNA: TGTGCCAGCAATACCCAGGGGACCGAGCAGTACTTC. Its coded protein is CASNTQGTEQYF.